The rows below give T cell receptor beta chains drawn from one sample of a study of cytomegalovirus exposure and HLA in healthy donors. The repertoire was sequenced with immunoSEQ multiplex PCR; TCRdb's copy has only in-frame clones and lacks some. The data contain 90,000 to 150,000 clones, about 80% of them singletons. Specimen: PBMCs. Receptors originate from a female donor in good health and CMV-seronegative. Both conserved end residues are part of each CDR3. Expanded clones get a size class; other rows say once, few or many, or leave the size out.

NA | TRBJ2-1 | TRBV2 | CASSGLAGNNEQFF
NA | TRBJ2-3 | TRBV10-3 | CAISAAGGPTSTDTQYF
NA | TRBJ1-4 | TRBV19 | CASSITPRGSTNEKLFF
NA | TRBJ2-7 | TRBV18 | CASSPKTGTEQYF
NA | TRBJ2-3 | TRBV15 | CATSRGTGGAGGYTDTQYF
NA | TRBJ1-2 | TRBV5-6 | CASSYPGQKANYGYTF
NA | TRBJ2-1 | TRBV27 | CASTSGQGSYNEQFF
NA | TRBJ1-4 | TRBV15 | CATSRAREGEELFF
NA | TRBJ2-3 | TRBV7-2 | CASSHRLAGTDTQYF
once | TRBJ2-2 | TRBV5-4 | CASSWESSWAGELFF